These T cell receptor beta chains were read from a single sample in a study of identical twins. Using its own MiXCR run on the 5' RACE reads, TCRdb lists one record per CDR3 protein. This table has some 500,000 distinct CDR3 sequences, 20% to 25% appearing once. These data were also filed under a second study, of T cells expressing NK-cell markers.

Sequenced sample: CD4+ T cells sorted from blood. Receptors originate from a woman between 18 and 29 years old in good health. The CDR3 runs from the conserved cysteine through the conserved F or W. D genes are given only for firm matches. The size of a clone is reported for some rows only, either as once, few or many, or as a class for expanded clones.

d_call: TRBD1; v_call: TRBV7-2; j_call: TRBJ2-7; clone_size: NA; cdr3_aa: CASSSPDREFKEQYF; cdr3_nt: TGTGCCAGCAGCTCACCGGACAGGGAATTTAAAGAGCAGTACTTC
d_call: NA; v_call: TRBV20-1; j_call: TRBJ1-3; clone_size: NA; cdr3_aa: CSARHTGNTIYF; cdr3_nt: TGCAGTGCTAGGCATACTGGAAACACCATATATTTT
d_call: TRBD1; v_call: TRBV7-2; j_call: TRBJ2-1; clone_size: NA; cdr3_aa: CASSPLGTVSSYNEQFF; cdr3_nt: TGTGCCAGCAGCCCCCTAGGGACAGTGAGCTCCTACAATGAGCAGTTCTTC
d_call: NA; v_call: TRBV20-1; j_call: TRBJ2-5; clone_size: few; cdr3_aa: CSGGGQETQYF; cdr3_nt: TGCAGTGGTGGAGGGCAAGAGACCCAGTACTTC
d_call: NA; v_call: TRBV15; j_call: TRBJ2-1; clone_size: NA; cdr3_aa: CATSRDPHNEQFF; cdr3_nt: TGTGCCACCAGCAGAGATCCCCACAATGAGCAGTTCTTC
d_call: NA; v_call: TRBV5-1; j_call: TRBJ2-7; clone_size: many; cdr3_aa: CASSLGQPLAYEQYF; cdr3_nt: TGCGCCAGCAGCTTGGGCCAACCCCTCGCCTACGAGCAGTACTTC
d_call: TRBD2; v_call: TRBV29-1; j_call: TRBJ2-3; clone_size: few; cdr3_aa: CSVDSGGPSKYF; cdr3_nt: TGCAGCGTCGATTCGGGGGGGCCGTCTAAATATTTT
d_call: TRBD2; v_call: TRBV11-2; j_call: TRBJ2-3; clone_size: few; cdr3_aa: CASTPSTGGWPDTQYF; cdr3_nt: TGTGCCAGCACGCCCTCCACGGGAGGGTGGCCAGATACGCAGTATTTT
d_call: TRBD2; v_call: TRBV20-1; j_call: TRBJ2-7; clone_size: few; cdr3_aa: CSAHGLVGSYEQYF; cdr3_nt: TGCAGTGCCCACGGACTAGTGGGGTCCTACGAGCAGTACTTC
d_call: NA; v_call: TRBV30; j_call: TRBJ2-7; clone_size: NA; cdr3_aa: CAWSGGETMAYEQYF; cdr3_nt: TGTGCCTGGAGTGGTGGGGAGACCATGGCCTACGAGCAGTACTTC
d_call: TRBD2; v_call: TRBV20-1; j_call: TRBJ2-3; clone_size: few; cdr3_aa: CSARDSPGLAGQDTQYF; cdr3_nt: TGCAGTGCTAGAGATTCCCCGGGACTAGCGGGGCAAGATACGCAGTATTTT
d_call: NA; v_call: TRBV12-5; j_call: TRBJ2-3; clone_size: NA; cdr3_aa: CASGFSTDTQYF; cdr3_nt: TGTGCTAGTGGTTTTTCCACAGATACGCAGTATTTT
d_call: NA; v_call: TRBV12-3/TRBV12-4; j_call: TRBJ1-1; clone_size: few; cdr3_aa: CASSFSQGNTEAFF; cdr3_nt: TGTGCCAGCAGTTTCTCACAGGGAAACACTGAAGCTTTCTTT
d_call: TRBD1; v_call: TRBV24-1; j_call: TRBJ2-3; clone_size: NA; cdr3_aa: CATSPGTGTTDTQYF; cdr3_nt: TGTGCCACCAGTCCCGGGACAGGCACTACAGATACGCAGTATTTT
d_call: NA; v_call: TRBV5-5; j_call: TRBJ2-1; clone_size: many; cdr3_aa: CASSQIAGKQFF; cdr3_nt: TGTGCCAGCAGCCAAATCGCGGGGAAGCAGTTCTTC
d_call: NA; v_call: TRBV27; j_call: TRBJ2-1; clone_size: NA; cdr3_aa: CASSFLSGSYNEQFF; cdr3_nt: TGTGCCAGCAGTTTCTTGTCAGGCTCCTACAATGAGCAGTTCTTC
d_call: NA; v_call: TRBV20-1; j_call: TRBJ1-1; clone_size: few; cdr3_aa: CSASTHTEAFF; cdr3_nt: TGCAGTGCTAGTACCCACACTGAAGCTTTCTTT
d_call: NA; v_call: TRBV4-3; j_call: TRBJ2-1; clone_size: few; cdr3_aa: CASSQSPTGSLDEQFF; cdr3_nt: TGCGCCAGCAGCCAATCCCCAACGGGAAGTCTCGATGAGCAGTTCTTC
d_call: TRBD2; v_call: TRBV5-1; j_call: TRBJ2-3; clone_size: few; cdr3_aa: CASTPSGGYTDTQYF; cdr3_nt: TGCGCCAGCACGCCTAGCGGGGGCTACACAGATACGCAGTATTTT
d_call: NA; v_call: TRBV3-1; j_call: TRBJ2-1; clone_size: few; cdr3_aa: CASSQRGDEQFF; cdr3_nt: TGTGCCAGCAGCCAAAGAGGGGATGAGCAGTTCTTC
d_call: NA; v_call: TRBV15; j_call: TRBJ2-5; clone_size: NA; cdr3_aa: CATSTSRRGGWETQYF; cdr3_nt: TGTGCCACCAGCACCTCCCGGAGGGGGGGCTGGGAGACCCAGTACTTC
d_call: TRBD2; v_call: TRBV10-3; j_call: TRBJ2-1; clone_size: many; cdr3_aa: CAISRLAGADNEQFF; cdr3_nt: TGTGCCATCAGCAGACTAGCTGGGGCTGACAATGAGCAGTTCTTC
d_call: NA; v_call: TRBV20-1; j_call: TRBJ2-7; clone_size: NA; cdr3_aa: CSAVREVGSYEQYF; cdr3_nt: TGCAGTGCCGTACGAGAGGTGGGCTCCTACGAGCAGTACTTC
d_call: TRBD2; v_call: TRBV4-3; j_call: TRBJ2-1; clone_size: NA; cdr3_aa: CASSQDSRLAGYNEQFF; cdr3_nt: TGCGCCAGCAGCCAAGATTCAAGACTAGCGGGGTACAATGAGCAGTTCTTC
d_call: TRBD2; v_call: TRBV5-1; j_call: TRBJ2-4; clone_size: once; cdr3_aa: CASSPAGGLAGGPGIQYF; cdr3_nt: TGCGCCAGCAGCCCCGCTGGTGGGCTAGCGGGGGGGCCGGGCATTCAGTACTTC
d_call: NA; v_call: TRBV11-3; j_call: TRBJ2-5; clone_size: NA; cdr3_aa: CASSPEGRTQYF; cdr3_nt: TGTGCCAGCAGCCCGGAGGGTAGGACCCAGTACTTC
d_call: NA; v_call: TRBV10-3; j_call: TRBJ1-2; clone_size: many; cdr3_aa: CAISDGQDNYGYTF; cdr3_nt: TGTGCCATCAGTGACGGACAAGATAACTATGGCTACACCTTC
d_call: NA; v_call: TRBV12-3/TRBV12-4; j_call: TRBJ1-6; clone_size: NA; cdr3_aa: CASSPIRDRSPLHF; cdr3_nt: TGTGCCAGCAGCCCCATCAGGGACCGATCACCCCTCCACTTT
d_call: TRBD1; v_call: TRBV20-1; j_call: TRBJ1-2; clone_size: NA; cdr3_aa: CSAALGTAYGYTF; cdr3_nt: TGCAGTGCCGCCCTCGGGACAGCCTATGGCTACACCTTC
d_call: TRBD2; v_call: TRBV6-1; j_call: TRBJ2-2; clone_size: NA; cdr3_aa: CASGGSANTGELFF; cdr3_nt: TGTGCCAGCGGCGGGAGCGCCAACACCGGGGAGCTGTTTTTT
d_call: TRBD1; v_call: TRBV7-9; j_call: TRBJ1-1; clone_size: few; cdr3_aa: CASSARGIMNTEAFF; cdr3_nt: TGTGCCAGCAGCGCCAGGGGGATTATGAACACTGAAGCTTTCTTT
d_call: TRBD1; v_call: TRBV5-4; j_call: TRBJ2-7; clone_size: few; cdr3_aa: CASSSGGTGSAGSYEQYF; cdr3_nt: TGTGCCAGCAGCTCTGGAGGGACAGGGAGCGCGGGTTCCTACGAGCAGTACTTC
d_call: NA; v_call: TRBV6-2/TRBV6-3; j_call: TRBJ1-5; clone_size: NA; cdr3_aa: CASSYSIYAQHF; cdr3_nt: TGTGCCAGCAGTTACTCGATTTACGCCCAGCATTTT
d_call: NA; v_call: TRBV12-3/TRBV12-4; j_call: TRBJ1-6; clone_size: few; cdr3_aa: CASSLGRGEASPLHF; cdr3_nt: TGTGCCAGCAGTTTAGGGAGAGGGGAAGCGTCACCCCTCCACTTT
d_call: TRBD1; v_call: TRBV20-1; j_call: TRBJ1-2; clone_size: NA; cdr3_aa: CSARGQSGDGYTF; cdr3_nt: TGCAGTGCTAGGGGACAGTCCGGGGATGGCTACACCTTC
d_call: NA; v_call: TRBV12-3/TRBV12-4; j_call: TRBJ2-7; clone_size: many; cdr3_aa: CASSFVPQGPYEQYF; cdr3_nt: TGTGCCAGCAGTTTTGTCCCCCAGGGACCCTACGAGCAGTACTTC
d_call: TRBD2; v_call: TRBV12-3/TRBV12-4; j_call: TRBJ2-1; clone_size: NA; cdr3_aa: CASSFRLAGGLNEQFF; cdr3_nt: TGTGCCAGCAGTTTCAGACTAGCGGGGGGCCTCAATGAGCAGTTCTTC
d_call: NA; v_call: TRBV5-6; j_call: TRBJ2-2; clone_size: NA; cdr3_aa: CASSFGGADTGELFF; cdr3_nt: TGTGCCAGCAGCTTTGGAGGGGCCGACACCGGGGAGCTGTTTTTT
d_call: TRBD2; v_call: TRBV29-1; j_call: TRBJ2-3; clone_size: many; cdr3_aa: CSVDRGGVGTDTQYF; cdr3_nt: TGCAGCGTTGATAGGGGAGGGGTTGGCACAGATACGCAGTATTTT
d_call: NA; v_call: TRBV20-1; j_call: TRBJ2-7; clone_size: NA; cdr3_aa: CSAGRANYEQYF; cdr3_nt: TGCAGTGCGGGCAGGGCGAACTACGAGCAGTACTTC
d_call: NA; v_call: TRBV4-2; j_call: TRBJ1-6; clone_size: NA; cdr3_aa: CASSQGQQASPLHF; cdr3_nt: TGTGCCAGCAGCCAAGGTCAGCAGGCATCACCCCTCCACTTT
d_call: NA; v_call: TRBV18; j_call: TRBJ1-4; clone_size: NA; cdr3_aa: CASSPREGNEKLFF; cdr3_nt: TGTGCCAGCTCACCCAGGGAGGGGAATGAAAAACTGTTTTTT
d_call: NA; v_call: TRBV25-1; j_call: TRBJ2-6; clone_size: NA; cdr3_aa: CASSGWAQSSGANVLTF; cdr3_nt: TGTGCCAGCAGTGGCTGGGCCCAAAGCTCTGGGGCCAACGTCCTGACTTTC
d_call: NA; v_call: TRBV28; j_call: TRBJ2-1; clone_size: NA; cdr3_aa: CASSGRLYEQFF; cdr3_nt: TGTGCCAGCAGCGGTAGGCTCTATGAGCAGTTCTTC
d_call: NA; v_call: TRBV5-1; j_call: TRBJ1-4; clone_size: few; cdr3_aa: CASSLVGSNEKLFF; cdr3_nt: TGCGCCAGCAGCTTGGTGGGGTCAAATGAAAAACTGTTTTTT
d_call: NA; v_call: TRBV6-6; j_call: TRBJ2-1; clone_size: NA; cdr3_aa: CASRSDGYNEQFF; cdr3_nt: TGTGCCAGCAGGTCCGACGGATACAATGAGCAGTTCTTC
d_call: NA; v_call: TRBV12-3/TRBV12-4; j_call: TRBJ1-6; clone_size: few; cdr3_aa: CASTLRGSSYNSPLHF; cdr3_nt: TGTGCCAGCACCCTAAGGGGGAGCTCCTATAATTCACCCCTCCACTTT
d_call: NA; v_call: TRBV20-1; j_call: TRBJ1-5; clone_size: few; cdr3_aa: CSARVHNQPQHF; cdr3_nt: TGCAGTGCTAGGGTCCACAATCAGCCCCAGCATTTT
d_call: NA; v_call: TRBV27; j_call: TRBJ2-5; clone_size: NA; cdr3_aa: CASSVRLAETQYF; cdr3_nt: TGTGCCAGCAGTGTCAGACTCGCGGAGACCCAGTACTTC
d_call: NA; v_call: TRBV29-1; j_call: TRBJ1-2; clone_size: many; cdr3_aa: CSGAEGDYGYTF; cdr3_nt: TGCAGCGGTGCAGAGGGGGACTATGGCTACACCTTC
d_call: NA; v_call: TRBV4-3; j_call: TRBJ2-1; clone_size: few; cdr3_aa: CASSPTPGANEQFF; cdr3_nt: TGCGCCAGCAGCCCAACCCCAGGGGCGAATGAGCAGTTCTTC
d_call: TRBD1; v_call: TRBV5-8; j_call: TRBJ1-2; clone_size: NA; cdr3_aa: CASSWIRGQGSYGYTF; cdr3_nt: TGTGCCAGCAGCTGGATAAGGGGACAGGGATCGTATGGCTACACCTTC
d_call: NA; v_call: TRBV10-3; j_call: TRBJ2-3; clone_size: few; cdr3_aa: CAISGTTDTQYF; cdr3_nt: TGTGCCATCAGTGGGACCACAGATACGCAGTATTTT
d_call: TRBD2; v_call: TRBV7-9; j_call: TRBJ2-7; clone_size: NA; cdr3_aa: CASRASGSPYEQYF; cdr3_nt: TGTGCCAGCAGGGCTAGCGGGAGTCCCTACGAGCAGTACTTC
d_call: TRBD2; v_call: TRBV10-2; j_call: TRBJ2-5; clone_size: NA; cdr3_aa: CASSPAGGPNTYQETQYF; cdr3_nt: TGCGCCAGCAGTCCAGCGGGAGGGCCAAACACGTACCAAGAGACCCAGTACTTC
d_call: NA; v_call: TRBV14; j_call: TRBJ2-3; clone_size: NA; cdr3_aa: CASSHLGAGTDTQYF; cdr3_nt: TGTGCCAGCAGCCACCTAGGGGCAGGGACAGATACGCAGTATTTT
d_call: NA; v_call: TRBV29-1; j_call: TRBJ2-1; clone_size: many; cdr3_aa: CSVEGSGAKYNEQFF; cdr3_nt: TGCAGCGTTGAAGGCTCTGGGGCGAAGTACAATGAGCAGTTCTTC